This T cell receptor beta chain was identified during a study of cytomegalovirus exposure and HLA in healthy donors. Regarding the study as a whole: In an earlier analysis, most TCR beta V segments were productive about 87% or about 30% of the time. Listed as cytomegalovirus-associated were 150 to 200 TCR beta chains. The authors reported that TCR beta sequences could predict HLA-A and HLA-B alleles. These predictions were accurate for most subjects in the first cohort.

The primer mix had 60 Vbeta and 13 Jbeta primers. Sequencing was performed with immunoSEQ multiplex PCR; in TCRdb, only in-frame clones are kept and a portion is missing. The data contain more than 150,000 clones, about four fifths of them singletons. In germline, CDR1 is SGHDT, CDR2 YYEEEE. The CDR3 consists of 16 residues. Trimming cost V 2 bases and J 1 base; bases outside gene matches: 6. The donors comprised healthy bone marrow donors. As concerns this clone: The antigen remains undetermined.

The origin of this receptor is a woman aged 30 to 39 in good health and CMV-seronegative. Sequencing was done on a sample of PBMCs. The chain combines TRBV5-6 with TRBJ1-1; 9 bases map to TRBD1. The CDR3 reads CASSFGWGQGNTEAFF. DNA for the CDR3: TGTGCCAGCAGCTTTGGATGGGGACAGGGGAACACTGAAGCTTTCTTT.